This TCR beta chain was captured in a study of cytomegalovirus exposure and HLA in healthy donors. While the first cohort had some 700 subjects, the donors belonged to the separate validation cohort of over a hundred subjects. CDR3 size: 14 residues. Trimming removed 6 bases at V and 2 bases at J, with 13 bases between. Germline loops: CDR1 SGHAT, CDR2 FQNNGV. The table came from immunoSEQ multiplex PCR; TCRdb's copy has only in-frame clones and leaves some out. The table has tens of thousands of clones, 80% to 95% seen once; the top ten hold 3.5% to 4%. This TCR derives from a woman in her 30s in good health and CMV-seronegative. What was sequenced was PBMCs. V usage is TRBV11-2 and J usage is TRBJ2-5; TRBD2 is a possible D gene (5 bases). The DNA for the CDR3 is TGTGCCAGCAGTCAAGTCCGGGGTCAAGAGACCCAGTACTTC. Translating it yields CASSQVRGQETQYF.